This T cell receptor (beta chain) was sequenced for a study of persistence of HIV-infected CD4 T cells. This nonspecific control used anti-CD3/anti-CD28 bead stimulation of CD4+ T cells. Sorting of responding CD4+ T cells relied on upregulated CD40 ligand together with CD69. Adults with HIV-1 started suppressive ART while chronically infected. The table lists this clone with a count of one. Its antigen is not known. The CDR3 is 15 residues long. The trim removed 3 bases at V and 5 bases at J, leaving 6 bases unmatched. Germline V CDR1 and CDR2: SGHNT, YYREEE (reference sequence). Sequencing used immunoSEQ version 4 in survey mode. Some clones are missing from TCRdb's copy, which holds only in-frame ones; the method was immunoSEQ multiplex PCR. The sample carries fewer than 50,000 clones, about nine tenths recorded once.

The clonotype comes from an adult man with HIV who was CMV-seropositive. The chain is built from TRBV5-4 and TRBJ2-7; 12 nucleotides match TRBD2. The specimen comprised CD4+ T cells sorted from PBMCs after approximately 19-hour stimulation, sampled from a patient who received antiretroviral therapy. CDR3 in DNA: TGTGCCAGCAGCTCAGGGACTAGCGGGCCCAACGAGCAGTACTTC. Its protein is CASSSGTSGPNEQYF.